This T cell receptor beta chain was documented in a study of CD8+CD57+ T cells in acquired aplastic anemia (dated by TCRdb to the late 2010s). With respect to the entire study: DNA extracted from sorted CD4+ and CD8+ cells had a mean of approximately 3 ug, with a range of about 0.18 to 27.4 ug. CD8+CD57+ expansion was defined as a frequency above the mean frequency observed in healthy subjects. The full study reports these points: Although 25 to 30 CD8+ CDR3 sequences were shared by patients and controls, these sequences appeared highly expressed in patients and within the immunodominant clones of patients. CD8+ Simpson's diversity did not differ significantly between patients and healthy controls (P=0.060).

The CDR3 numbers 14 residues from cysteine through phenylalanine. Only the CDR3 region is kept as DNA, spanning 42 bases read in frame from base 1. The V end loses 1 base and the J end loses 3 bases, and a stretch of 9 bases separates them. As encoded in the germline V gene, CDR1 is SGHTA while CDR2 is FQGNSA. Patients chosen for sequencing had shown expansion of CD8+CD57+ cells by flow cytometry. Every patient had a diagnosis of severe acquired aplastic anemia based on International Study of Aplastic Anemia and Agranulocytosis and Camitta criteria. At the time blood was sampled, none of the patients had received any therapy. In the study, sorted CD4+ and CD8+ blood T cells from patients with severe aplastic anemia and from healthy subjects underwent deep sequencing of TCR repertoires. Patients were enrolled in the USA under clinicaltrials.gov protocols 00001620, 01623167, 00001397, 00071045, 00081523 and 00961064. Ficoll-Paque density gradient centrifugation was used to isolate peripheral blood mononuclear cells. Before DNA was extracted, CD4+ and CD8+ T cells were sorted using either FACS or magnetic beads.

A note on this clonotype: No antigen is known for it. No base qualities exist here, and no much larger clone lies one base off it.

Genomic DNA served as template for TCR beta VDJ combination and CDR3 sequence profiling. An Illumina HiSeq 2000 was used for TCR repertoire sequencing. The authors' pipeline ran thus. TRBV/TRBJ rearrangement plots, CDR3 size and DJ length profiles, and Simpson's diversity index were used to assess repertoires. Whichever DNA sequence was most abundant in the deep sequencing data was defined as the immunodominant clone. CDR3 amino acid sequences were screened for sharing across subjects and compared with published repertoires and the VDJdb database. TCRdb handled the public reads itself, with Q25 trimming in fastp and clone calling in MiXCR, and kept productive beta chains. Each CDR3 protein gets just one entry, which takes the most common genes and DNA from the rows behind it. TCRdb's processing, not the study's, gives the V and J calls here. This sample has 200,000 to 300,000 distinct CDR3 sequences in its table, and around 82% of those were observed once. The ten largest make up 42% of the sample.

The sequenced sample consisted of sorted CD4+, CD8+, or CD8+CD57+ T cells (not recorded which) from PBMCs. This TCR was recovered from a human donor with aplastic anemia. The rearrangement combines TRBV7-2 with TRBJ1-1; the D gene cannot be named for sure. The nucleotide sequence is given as TGTGCCAGCAGCTTAGGTCCGGGAGACACTGAAGCTTTCTTT. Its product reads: CASSLGPGDTEAFF.